This entry is about one T cell receptor beta chain. TCRdb's table, derived via immunoSEQ multiplex PCR, lists solely in-frame clones and lacks some. This sample yields about 210,000 clones, of which around three quarters are seen a single time; over 7% belongs to the top ten. The record originates from a study of blood T cell repertoires in COVID-19. Study details: PBMCs, B-cell-depleted T cells, or T cells provided the cDNA or gDNA that made up the material.

Sequencing was performed on peripheral blood. The sequence was collected from a woman between 65 and 79 years old with acute or convalescent COVID-19.

The CDR3 here is CASSVQGGTDTQYF. The DNA for the CDR3 is TGTGCCAGCAGTGTCCAGGGTGGCACAGATACGCAGTATTTT. V usage is TRBV25-1 and J usage is TRBJ2-3; TRBD1 might be the D (5 bases). V lost 4 bases and J lost 1, with 9 bases in between. Germline CDR1 reads MGHDK; CDR2 reads SYGVNS. This CDR3 is 14 amino acids long.